Sequencing of this T cell receptor beta chain was carried out in a study of T cells in Graves' hyperthyroidism and ophthalmopathy. Points from the study as a whole: Most clonotypes that expanded in the thyroid above 0.001 also showed up in blood.

This clonotype was picked up many times. Antigen: not known. Per germline, CDR1 MDHEN and CDR2 SYDVKM. The CDR3 length is 14 residues. Trimming at V came to 6 bases and at J to 2 bases, leaving 3 bases not matched to a gene. What was amplified from RNA transcripts were TCR beta CDR3 regions. TCR CDR3 underwent first-round RT-PCR with the HTBI primer set. One entry per CDR3 protein, called by TCRdb with MiXCR from the multiplex PCR reads. Among hundreds of thousands of distinct CDR3 sequences listed, about 15% were seen once. No ophthalmopathy progression within 18 months constituted stable Graves' hyperthyroidism.

The sequence came from a woman younger than 45 with Graves' hyperthyroidism. Sequencing was done on a sample of blood. This chain uses TRBV28 with TRBJ2-1; 8 bases agree with TRBD1. CDR3 coding DNA: TGTGCCAGCAGGGACAGGGTTACCTACAATGAGCAGTTCTTC. It codes for CASRDRVTYNEQFF.